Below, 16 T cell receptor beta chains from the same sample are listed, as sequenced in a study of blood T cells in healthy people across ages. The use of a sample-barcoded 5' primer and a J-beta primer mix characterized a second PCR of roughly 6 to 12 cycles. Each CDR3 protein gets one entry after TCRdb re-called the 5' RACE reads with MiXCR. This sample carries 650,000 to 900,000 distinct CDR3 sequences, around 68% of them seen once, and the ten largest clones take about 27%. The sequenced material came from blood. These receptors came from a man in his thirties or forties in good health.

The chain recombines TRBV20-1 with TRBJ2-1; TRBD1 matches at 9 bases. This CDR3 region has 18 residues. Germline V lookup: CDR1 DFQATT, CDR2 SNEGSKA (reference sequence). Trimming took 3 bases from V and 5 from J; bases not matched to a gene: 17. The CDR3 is CSASASTRDRAWNNEQFF. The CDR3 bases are TGCAGTGCTAGCGCGTCTACCCGGGACAGGGCCTGGAACAATGAGCAGTTCTTC.

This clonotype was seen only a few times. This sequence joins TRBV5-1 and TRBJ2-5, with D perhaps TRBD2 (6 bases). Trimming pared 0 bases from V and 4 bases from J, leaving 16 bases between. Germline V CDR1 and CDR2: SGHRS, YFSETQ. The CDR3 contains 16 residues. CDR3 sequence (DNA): TGCGCCAGCAGCTTGGTGGGGGACTGGCCCTCAGAGACCCAGTACTTC. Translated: CASSLVGDWPSETQYF.

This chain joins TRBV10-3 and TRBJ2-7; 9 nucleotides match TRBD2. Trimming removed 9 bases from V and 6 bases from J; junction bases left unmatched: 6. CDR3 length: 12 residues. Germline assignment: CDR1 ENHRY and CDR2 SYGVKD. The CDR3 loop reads CAIAGGPSEQYF. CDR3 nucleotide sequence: TGTGCCATAGCGGGGGGCCCTTCCGAGCAGTACTTC.

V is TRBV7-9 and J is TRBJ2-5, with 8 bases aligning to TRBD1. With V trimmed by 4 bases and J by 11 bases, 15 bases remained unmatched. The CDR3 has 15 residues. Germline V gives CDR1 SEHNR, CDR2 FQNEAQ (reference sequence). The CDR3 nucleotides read TGTGCCAGCAGCTCACAAGGACAGGGACGAGCAGGGCAGTACTTC. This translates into CASSSQGQGRAGQYF.

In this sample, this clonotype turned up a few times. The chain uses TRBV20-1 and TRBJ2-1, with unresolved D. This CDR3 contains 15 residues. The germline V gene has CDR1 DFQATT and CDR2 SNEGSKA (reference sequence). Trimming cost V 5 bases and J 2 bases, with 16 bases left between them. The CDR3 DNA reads TGCAGTGCTTTAGATGGCCGGCAGACCTACAATGAGCAGTTCTTC. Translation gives CSALDGRQTYNEQFF.

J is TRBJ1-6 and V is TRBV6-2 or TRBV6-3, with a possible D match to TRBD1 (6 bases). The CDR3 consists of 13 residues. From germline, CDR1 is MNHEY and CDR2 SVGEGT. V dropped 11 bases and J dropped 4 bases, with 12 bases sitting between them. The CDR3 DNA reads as TGTGCCGGCGGGGGCCGTTATAATTCACCCCTCCACTTT. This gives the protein CAGGGRYNSPLHF.

The DNA of the CDR3 is TGTGCCAGCAGCCGGACTGAGGGAACCGAGCAGTACTTC. Translating it yields CASSRTEGTEQYF. This chain uses TRBV7-3 with TRBJ2-5; weak D call: TRBD2 (5 bases). The J call may be incorrect, as the DNA end agrees better with TRBJ2-7. Germline CDR1 is SGHTA and CDR2 is FQGTGA. CDR3 size: 13 residues.

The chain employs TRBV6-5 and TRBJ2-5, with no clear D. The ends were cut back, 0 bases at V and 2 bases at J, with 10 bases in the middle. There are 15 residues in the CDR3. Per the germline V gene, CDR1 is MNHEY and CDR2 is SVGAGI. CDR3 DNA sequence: TGTGCCAGCAGTTACTCGATGGGTTCTCAAGAGACCCAGTACTTC. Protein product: CASSYSMGSQETQYF.

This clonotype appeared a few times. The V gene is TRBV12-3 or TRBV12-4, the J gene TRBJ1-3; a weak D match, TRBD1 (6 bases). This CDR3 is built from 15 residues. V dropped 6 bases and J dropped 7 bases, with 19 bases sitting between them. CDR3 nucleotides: TGTGCCAGCAGATCAACAGGGTTGGGTTGGAACACCATATATTTT. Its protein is CASRSTGLGWNTIYF.

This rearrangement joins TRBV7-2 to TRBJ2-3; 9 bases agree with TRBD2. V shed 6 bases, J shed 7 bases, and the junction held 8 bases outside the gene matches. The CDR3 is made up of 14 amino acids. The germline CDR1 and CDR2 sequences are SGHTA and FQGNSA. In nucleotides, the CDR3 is TGTGCCAGCAGTCATAGCGGGGGCACTTATACGCAGTATTTT. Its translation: CASSHSGGTYTQYF.

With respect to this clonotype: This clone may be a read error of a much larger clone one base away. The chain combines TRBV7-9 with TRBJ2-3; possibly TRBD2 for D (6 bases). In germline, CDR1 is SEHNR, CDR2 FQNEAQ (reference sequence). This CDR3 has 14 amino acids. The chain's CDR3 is CAGSRDWQGDTQYF. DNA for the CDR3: TGTGCCGGCAGCAGGGACTGGCAAGGAGATACGCAGTATTTT.

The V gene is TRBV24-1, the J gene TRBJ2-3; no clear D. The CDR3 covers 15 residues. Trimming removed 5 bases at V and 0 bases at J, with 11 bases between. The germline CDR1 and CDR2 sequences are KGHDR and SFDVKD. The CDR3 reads CATSALSASTDTQYF. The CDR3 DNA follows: TGTGCCACCAGTGCGTTATCGGCTAGCACAGATACGCAGTATTTT.

CDR3 residues: CASRGGYYGYTF. CDR3 nucleotides: TGTGCCAGCAGGGGGGGGTACTATGGCTACACCTTC. The chain is built from TRBV12-3 or TRBV12-4 and TRBJ1-2; the D gene is possibly TRBD1 (5 bases). CDR3 length: 12 amino acids. Trimming stripped 6 bases from V and 3 bases from J, with 8 bases between.

The CDR3 sequence is CASSPREAGVGFF. CDR3 sequence (DNA): TGTGCCAGTAGTCCCCGGGAAGCGGGGGTTGGGTTCTTC. The genes are TRBV19 and TRBJ2-1, with 8 bases that match TRBD2. The germline CDR1 and CDR2 sequences are LNHDA and SQIVND (reference sequence). V was clipped by 5 bases and J by 15 bases; unmatched bases: 12. The CDR3 spans 13 residues.

CDR3 loop: CASIFRRYLSSGANVLTF. The CDR3 DNA reads TGTGCCAGCATTTTTCGACGGTACCTGAGCTCTGGGGCCAACGTCCTGACTTTC. V gene TRBV2 combines with J gene TRBJ2-6; D call uncertain. The CDR3 sequence is 18 residues long. The V and J ends lost 7 bases and 0 bases respectively, with 19 bases between them. The germline V gene encodes CDR1 SNHLY and CDR2 FYNNEI.

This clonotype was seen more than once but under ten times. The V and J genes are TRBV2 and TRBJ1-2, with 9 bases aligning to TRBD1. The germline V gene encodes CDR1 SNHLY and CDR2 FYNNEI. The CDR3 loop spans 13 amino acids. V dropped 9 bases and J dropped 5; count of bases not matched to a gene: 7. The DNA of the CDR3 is TGTGCCAGAAGGCCACAGGGGGCTTATGGCTACACCTTC. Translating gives CARRPQGAYGYTF.